The source of this TCR beta chain is a study of neurological immune-mediated disorders. Findings and limits, study-wide: Expanded clones shared no CDR3 amino acid sequences across subjects, suggesting private repertoires in all groups.

Over 180 million TCR-beta sequences (from 15-18 subjects) were yielded by each sequencing run. TCRdb independently ran MiXCR on the 5' RACE reads; one entry per CDR3 protein. The table records more than 45,000 distinct CDR3 sequences, over 10% of them present only once. Unsorted libraries were generated from 2 million PBMCs. These cells had been stored in RNAlater at -80 C. Germline loops: CDR1 WSHSY, CDR2 SAAADI. Trimming at V came to 1 base and at J to 5 bases, leaving 6 bases not matched to a gene. The CDR3 has 16 residues. This clonotype was seen repeatedly, ten times or more. The target antigen is unknown.

This chain links TRBV10-2 with TRBJ2-3; 10 bases align to TRBD2. The sample taken for sequencing was PBMCs. The sequence was collected from a man between 60 and 75 years old in good health. The DNA for the CDR3 is TGCGCCAGCAGTGAGTGGGGGACTAGCGAAGGAGATACGCAGTATTTT. Translation: CASSEWGTSEGDTQYF.